The 26 T cell receptor beta chains given below trace back to one sample, sequenced in a study of CD8 T cells in ankylosing spondylitis. In TCRdb, the 5' RACE reads were re-called with MiXCR into one record per CDR3 protein. This sample yields a few hundred thousand distinct CDR3 sequences, of which 20% to 25% are seen a single time; roughly 4% belongs to the top ten. Sample: blood, either unsorted or a sorted T cell fraction (not recorded which). All receptors derive from a female donor with ankylosing spondylitis or in good health (not recorded which).

The CDR3 DNA reads as TGTGCCATCAGTGAGTCGATGGGACAGGTCTACAATGAGCAGTTCTTC. Amino acids: CAISESMGQVYNEQFF. The chain joins TRBV10-3 to TRBJ2-1; 8 positions agree with TRBD1. This CDR3 comprises 16 residues. The J segment lost 3 bases and the V segment lost 0 bases, leaving 4 bases of the junction unmatched. The V gene's germline CDR1 is ENHRY and CDR2 SYGVKD.

This clonotype turned up a few times. The chain couples TRBV18 to TRBJ2-1; D gene ambiguous. Germline V gene sequence: CDR1 KGHSH, CDR2 LQKENI. CDR3 length: 13 amino acids. V gave up 3 bases and J gave up 6 bases, with 9 bases separating them. The CDR3 DNA follows: TGTGCCAGCTCACCTCCCCCTCGCAATGAGCAGTTCTTC. It specifies CASSPPPRNEQFF.

This clonotype was observed at least ten times. The V call is TRBV7-2, the J call TRBJ2-2, with D hard to call. The CDR3 totals 14 residues. Deletions cut 5 bases from V and 2 bases from J, with 9 bases between. The V gene's germline CDR1 is SGHTA and CDR2 FQGNSA. The DNA for the CDR3 is TGTGCCAGCAGCAAGGCGAGAAACACCGGGGAGCTGTTTTTT. This translates into CASSKARNTGELFF. Full variable domain (remainder filled in from reference TRBV7-2 and TRBJ2-2): GAGVSQSPSNKVTEKGKDVELRCDPISGHTALYWYRQSLGQGLEFLIYFQGNSAPDKSGLPSDRFSAERTGGSVSTLTIQRTQQEDSAVYLCASSKARNTGELFFGEGSRLTVL.

This clonotype was picked up many times. This chain uses TRBV5-1 with TRBJ2-5; D call uncertain. Per germline, CDR1 SGHRS and CDR2 YFSETQ. The CDR3 runs 14 residues. Trimming removed 0 bases at V and 5 bases at J, with 11 bases between. This CDR3 is CASSLGRRAETQYF. The CDR3 nucleotides read TGCGCCAGCAGCTTGGGGCGTCGGGCGGAGACCCAGTACTTC.

This clonotype was seen a handful of times. The genes are TRBV20-1 and TRBJ2-1; 10 positions match TRBD2. The germline CDR1 and CDR2 sequences are DFQATT and SNEGSKA (reference sequence). The CDR3 totals 15 residues. V gave up 6 bases and J gave up 8 bases; unmatched junction bases: 13. The CDR3 loop is CSAVEMASGSDEQFF. The CDR3 coding sequence is TGCAGTGCCGTAGAGATGGCTAGCGGGAGTGATGAGCAGTTCTTC.

This clonotype was counted ten times or more. The genes are TRBV29-1 and TRBJ2-1; TRBD2 is a possible D gene (5 bases). From germline, CDR1 is SQVTM and CDR2 ANQGSEA. The ends were cut back, 3 bases at V and 9 bases at J, with 9 bases in the middle. The CDR3 contains 11 residues. The CDR3 is CSVDKAGEQFF. Here the CDR3 DNA reads TGCAGCGTTGATAAGGCGGGTGAGCAGTTCTTC.

This chain uses TRBV4-2 with TRBJ1-2, with D hard to call. Germline V gene lookup returns CDR1 LGHNA and CDR2 YNFKEQ. The CDR3 has 15 residues. Trimming stripped 0 bases from V and 7 bases from J, with 15 bases between. CDR3 sequence: CASSQDLREMSGYTF. The CDR3 DNA reads TGTGCCAGCAGCCAAGATCTTAGGGAGATGAGTGGCTACACCTTC.

This clonotype was detected a few times. The germline gene is not matched at one end of the junction; a read error may be the cause. The V gene is TRBV7-2, the J gene TRBJ2-7; 11 nucleotides align to TRBD2. Germline V gene data show CDR1 as SGHTA and CDR2 as FQGNSA. The CDR3 totals 14 residues. The CDR3 bases are TGTGCCAGCAGCGTAGCGGGAGGGCCTTACGAGCAGTACTTC. Residues: CASSVAGGPYEQYF.

This clonotype showed up many times. V gene TRBV10-1 combines with J gene TRBJ2-2; no firm D call. Germline CDR1 and CDR2: WNHNN and SYGVQD (reference sequence). V was clipped by 3 bases and J by 7 bases, with 9 bases between them. This CDR3 has 13 residues. CDR3 in amino acids: CASSDRRGGELFF. The CDR3 coding sequence is TGCGCCAGCAGTGATAGGAGAGGCGGGGAGCTGTTTTTT.

Ten or more counts support this clonotype. V and J are TRBV29-1 and TRBJ2-1, with D perhaps TRBD1 or TRBD2 (5 bases each). The CDR3 is made up of 13 amino acids. Germline V lookup: CDR1 SQVTM, CDR2 ANQGSEA. The ends were cut back, 7 bases at V and 5 bases at J, with 15 bases in the middle. The CDR3 DNA sequence: TGCAGCGCCACCGGGACCGCAAACAATGAGCAGTTCTTC. Protein product: CSATGTANNEQFF.

This chain uses TRBV4-3 with TRBJ2-1, with D uncertain. There are 17 residues in the CDR3. Trimming left V 2 bases short and J 0 bases short, with 14 bases between. The germline V gene encodes CDR1 LGHNA and CDR2 YSLEER. For the CDR3, the DNA is TGCGCCAGCAGCCAATCATTTACCGCCAGCTCCTACAATGAGCAGTTCTTC. The encoded protein is CASSQSFTASSYNEQFF.

The table lists this clonotype with a few counts. The V and J genes are TRBV5-5 and TRBJ1-1; D uncertain. CDR1 and CDR2 from the germline V gene are SGHKS and YYEKEE (reference sequence). V was clipped by 0 bases and J by 6 bases, with 3 bases between them. This CDR3 has 11 residues. The CDR3 sequence is CASSLVAEAFF. DNA for the CDR3: TGTGCCAGCAGCTTGGTGGCTGAAGCTTTCTTT. Based on the CDR3 plus reference TRBV5-5 and TRBJ1-1, the full variable domain is DAGVTQSPTHLIKTRGQQVTLRCSPISGHKSVSWYQQVLGQGPQFIFQYYEKEERGRGNFPDRFSARQFPNYSSELNVNALLLGDSALYLCASSLVAEAFFGQGTRLTVV.

This rearrangement joins TRBV20-1 to TRBJ2-3; 14 bases are shared with TRBD2. The germline V gene has CDR1 DFQATT and CDR2 SNEGSKA (reference sequence). The CDR3 is 13 residues long. Trimming at V came to 6 bases and at J to 7 bases, leaving 3 bases not matched to a gene. The CDR3 coding sequence is TGCAGTGCCCGGACTAGCGGGGGGAATACGCAGTATTTT. Its translation: CSARTSGGNTQYF.

This clonotype was observed a few times. V usage is TRBV4-3 and J usage is TRBJ2-3; D may be TRBD1 (5 bases). The CDR3 is 15 amino acids. V lost 4 bases and J 3 bases, leaving 14 bases between the germline ends. Germline CDR1 and CDR2: LGHNA and YSLEER. The CDR3 region has the DNA TGCGCCAGCAGCCTTGGGCTAGGGGCGACAGATACGCAGTATTTT. This codes for CASSLGLGATDTQYF.

The rearrangement links TRBV6-1 to TRBJ2-5; D gene uncertain. The germline V and J ends were trimmed by 4 bases and 1 base, with 16 bases remaining between them. The CDR3 is made up of 16 amino acids. Germline CDR1 is MNHNS and CDR2 is SASEGT. In DNA form, the CDR3 reads TGTGCCAGCAGTGCTCCTGGCAGCCGGGTCCAAGAGACCCAGTACTTC. Its protein product is CASSAPGSRVQETQYF.

The chain employs TRBV11-2 and TRBJ2-1, with D perhaps TRBD1 (6 bases). This CDR3 has 13 residues. The germline CDR1 and CDR2 sequences are SGHAT and FQNNGV. Trimming removed 5 bases from V and 10 bases from J, with 15 bases in between. The CDR3 DNA sequence: TGTGCCAGCAGCGTTCACACCCAGGGGGAGCAGTTCTTC. This gives the protein CASSVHTQGEQFF.

This rearrangement joins TRBV29-1 to TRBJ1-3; TRBD1 aligns across 7 bases. This CDR3 has 14 amino acids. The junction had 6 bases not matched to a gene; V was cut back by 5 bases and J by 2 bases. The germline V gene encodes CDR1 SQVTM and CDR2 ANQGSEA. The CDR3 reads CSVSKGAAGNTIYF. Written as DNA, the CDR3 is TGCAGCGTTTCGAAGGGGGCAGCTGGAAACACCATATATTTT.

The rearrangement links TRBV27 to TRBJ2-2, with D perhaps TRBD1 (5 bases). CDR3 length: 16 amino acids. V was pared by 1 base and J by 4 bases, with 13 bases between. From germline, CDR1 is MNHEY and CDR2 SMNVEV (reference sequence). For the CDR3, the DNA is TGTGCCAGCAGTTTATATAGGGGTGTGGGCACCGGGGAGCTGTTTTTT. It specifies CASSLYRGVGTGELFF.

This sequence joins TRBV5-1 and TRBJ2-5; 8 bases align to TRBD2. Losses at the gene ends were 1 base for V and 5 bases for J; bases not matched to a gene: 4. In germline, CDR1 is SGHRS, CDR2 YFSETQ. The CDR3 is made up of 14 amino acids. The CDR3: CASSLTAGAETQYF. DNA for the CDR3: TGCGCCAGCAGCTTGACAGCGGGAGCGGAGACCCAGTACTTC.

This clonotype was recorded a few times. This chain joins TRBV7-9 and TRBJ2-3, with 8 bases aligning to TRBD1. Germline values: CDR1 SEHNR, CDR2 FQNEAQ (reference sequence). This CDR3 comprises 14 residues. Trimming cost V 5 bases and J 0 bases; bases outside gene matches: 1. The CDR3 region has the DNA TGTGCCAGCAGCAGGACAGGGAGCACAGATACGCAGTATTTT. Translating it yields CASSRTGSTDTQYF.

The V gene is TRBV6-6, the J gene TRBJ2-7; 9 bases map to TRBD1. CDR3 length equals 15 residues. The ends lost 5 bases at V and 2 bases at J; junction bases unmatched: 7. Germline V gene data show CDR1 as MNHNY and CDR2 as SVGAGI (reference sequence). CDR3 sequence reads: CASSTTGTGTYEQYF. In nucleotides, the CDR3 is TGTGCCAGCAGTACTACCGGGACAGGGACCTACGAGCAGTACTTC.

The rearrangement links TRBV5-5 to TRBJ2-4; 7 bases map to TRBD1. The V and J ends lost 1 base and 8 bases, in that order; junction bases with no gene match: 6. The germline V gene encodes CDR1 SGHKS and CDR2 YYEKEE (reference sequence). The CDR3 runs to 14 residues. This CDR3 reads CASSLRGGVYIQYF. The CDR3 DNA follows: TGTGCCAGCAGCTTGAGAGGGGGCGTTTACATTCAGTACTTC.

The table lists this clonotype with a few counts. This chain links TRBV6-5 with TRBJ2-3; D is uncertain. With 0 bases removed from V and 2 bases from J, the gap between germline ends came to 18 bases. The germline V gene has CDR1 MNHEY and CDR2 SVGAGI. CDR3 length: 18 amino acids. Written as DNA, the CDR3 is TGTGCCAGCAGTTACTCCCCCCCCCTCCTAGGGTTCACAGATACGCAGTATTTT. As protein: CASSYSPPLLGFTDTQYF.

This clonotype was observed at least ten times. The rearrangement joins TRBV10-3 to TRBJ2-7; 7 positions agree with TRBD1. The V gene's germline CDR1 is ENHRY and CDR2 SYGVKD. After removal of 6 bases from V and 1 base from J, the junction contained 9 bases not matched to a gene. The CDR3 sequence is 15 residues long. Written as DNA, the CDR3 is TGTGCCATCAGGAGGGGACAGTCAACTTCCTACGAGCAGTACTTC. This sequence encodes CAIRRGQSTSYEQYF.

The chain recombines TRBV30 with TRBJ1-6; TRBD1 is a possible D gene (5 bases). The germline V and J ends were trimmed by 6 bases and 4 bases, with 13 bases remaining between them. This CDR3 has 14 residues. Per the germline V gene, CDR1 is GTSNPN and CDR2 is SVGIG (reference sequence). CDR3 sequence reads: CACHPGSYNSPLHF. The CDR3 coding sequence is TGTGCCTGCCATCCAGGGAGTTATAATTCACCCCTCCACTTT. Drawing the rest from reference TRBV30 and TRBJ1-6, the complete variable domain is SQTIHQWPATLVQPVGSPLSLECTVEGTSNPNLYWYRQAAGRGLQLLFYSVGIGQISSEVPQNLSASRPQDRQFILSSKKLLLSDSGFYLCACHPGSYNSPLHFGNGTRLTVT.

This chain uses TRBV6-1 with TRBJ2-4; D is perhaps TRBD2 (5 bases). The ends were cut back, 4 bases at V and 2 bases at J, with 12 bases in the middle. In germline, CDR1 is MNHNS, CDR2 SASEGT. The CDR3 totals 15 residues. CDR3 in DNA: TGTGCCAGCAGTGGTTCGGGGATAACCAAAAACATTCAGTACTTC. Translating gives CASSGSGITKNIQYF.